The entry below describes one T cell receptor (beta chain). This entry comes from a study of control samples from healthy donors and cancer patients. The junction had 2 bases not matched to a gene; V was cut back by 2 bases and J by 2 bases. The CDR3 covers 14 residues. CDR1 is SGHDT and CDR2 is YYEEEE in the germline V gene. Sequencing was performed with immunoSEQ multiplex PCR; in TCRdb, only in-frame clones are kept and a portion is missing. The table shows around 150,000 clones, with roughly 95% occurring only once. The clonotype originates from a woman in her thirties in good health. The chain employs TRBV5-6 and TRBJ2-7, with 9 bases aligning to TRBD1. The sample taken for sequencing was blood. The CDR3: CASSFGTGTYEQYF. The CDR3 DNA is TGTGCCAGCAGCTTCGGGACAGGGACCTACGAGCAGTACTTC.